This T cell receptor beta chain was observed in a study of blood T cells in healthy people across ages. CDR1 ENHRY and CDR2 SYGVKD come from the germline V gene. The J segment lost 6 bases and the V segment lost 11 bases, leaving 6 bases of the junction unmatched. The CDR3 is 12 residues long. With a J-beta primer mix and a sample-barcoded 5' primer, a second PCR ran 7 to 11 cycles. TCRdb passed the 5' RACE reads through MiXCR, listing each CDR3 protein once. The sample lists over 500,000 distinct CDR3 sequences, 45% to 60% occurring once. V usage is TRBV10-3 and J usage is TRBJ1-2, with 10 bases that match TRBD1. The sequence was collected from a woman of 80 years or more in good health. Sequencing input: blood. The CDR3 reads CALGQGGDGYTF. CDR3 DNA: TGTGCCCTCGGACAGGGGGGAGATGGCTACACCTTC.